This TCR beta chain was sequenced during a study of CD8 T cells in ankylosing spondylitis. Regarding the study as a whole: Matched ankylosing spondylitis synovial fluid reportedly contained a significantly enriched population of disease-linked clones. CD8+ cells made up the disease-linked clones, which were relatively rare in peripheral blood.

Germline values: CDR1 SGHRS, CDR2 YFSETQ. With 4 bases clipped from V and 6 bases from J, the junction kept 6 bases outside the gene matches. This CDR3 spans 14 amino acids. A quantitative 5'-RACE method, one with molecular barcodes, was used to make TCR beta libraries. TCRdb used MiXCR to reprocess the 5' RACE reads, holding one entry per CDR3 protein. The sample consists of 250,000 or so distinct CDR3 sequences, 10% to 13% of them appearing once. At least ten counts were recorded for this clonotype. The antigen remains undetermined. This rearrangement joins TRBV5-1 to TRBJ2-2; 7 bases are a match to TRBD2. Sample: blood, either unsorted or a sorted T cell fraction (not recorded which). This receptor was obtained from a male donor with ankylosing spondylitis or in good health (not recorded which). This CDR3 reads CASSAQGGAGELFF. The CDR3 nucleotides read TGCGCCAGCAGCGCCCAGGGAGGGGCCGGGGAGCTGTTTTTT. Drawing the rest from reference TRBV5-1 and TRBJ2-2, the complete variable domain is KAGVTQTPRYLIKTRGQQVTLSCSPISGHRSVSWYQQTPGQGLQFLFEYFSETQRNKGNFPGRFSGRQFSNSRSEMNVSTLELGDSALYLCASSAQGGAGELFFGEGSRLTVL.